The clone carrying this T cell receptor (beta chain) was seen only a few times. As yet, its antigen is unknown. These data are taken from a study of human T cells and chemical hapten exposure. Indicated time point: patch test 3, about 24 weeks after DPC sensitization. As to treatment: therapeutic diphenylcyclopropenone sensitization with weekly scalp DPC. In the authors' methods: Per-sample TCR counts ranged from about 20,000 to 750,000, median about 100,000. TCRdb re-called the RACE reads with MiXCR, one entry per CDR3 protein. These V and J calls rely on TCRdb rather than the paper's analysis. The table lists 150,000 to 200,000 distinct CDR3 sequences, about 22% of them singletons. Broader study findings: PT1 expanded TCR counts correlated positively with patch test score. While controls formed fewer of them, expanded TCRs formed significantly more large CDR3 similarity clusters.

The CDR3 has 17 residues. Germline assignment: CDR1 SGHRS and CDR2 YFSETQ. V was trimmed by 1 base and J by 2 bases, leaving 13 bases between them. The chain carries TRBV5-1 and TRBJ2-6, with D tentatively TRBD1 (5 bases). The sample was whole blood, taken in connection with sensitization to the hapten diphenylcyclopropenone (DPC). This clonotype was sampled from a middle-aged woman with alopecia areata. Some clones in this sample may be carry-over from other donors' samples. The CDR3 loop is CASSLKDTLTGANVLTF. The CDR3 coding sequence is TGCGCCAGCAGCTTGAAGGACACCTTGACTGGGGCCAACGTCCTGACTTTC.